The 20 T cell receptor beta chains presented below share a single source sample, sequenced in a study of glioma-infiltrating T cells after dendritic cell vaccination. Time point meaning: after dendritic cell vaccination, including at tumor progression/relapse. Produced via immunoSEQ multiplex PCR; TCRdb's table is partial and in-frame only. The sample contains tens of thousands of clones, roughly 90% of which appear only once. The material sequenced was blood, taken after dendritic cell vaccination. These TCRs come from a human donor with glioblastoma.

In DNA form, the CDR3 reads TGCGCCAGCAGCCGGGACAGCCATAACTATGGCTACACCTTC. It is translated as CASSRDSHNYGYTF. This sequence joins TRBV5-1 and TRBJ1-2; TRBD1 agrees at 7 bases. Germline values: CDR1 SGHRS, CDR2 YFSETQ. The length of the CDR3 is 14 residues. V gave up 4 bases and J gave up 1 base; unmatched junction bases: 4. The full variable domain, with the rest looked up from reference TRBV5-1 and TRBJ1-2, is KAGVTQTPRYLIKTRGQQVTLSCSPISGHRSVSWYQQTPGQGLQFLFEYFSETQRNKGNFPGRFSGRQFSNSRSEMNVSTLELGDSALYLCASSRDSHNYGYTFGSGTRLTVV.

The chain couples TRBV15 to TRBJ1-5, with D unclear. Trimming took 3 bases from V and 2 from J, leaving 5 bases between them. The germline CDR1 and CDR2 sequences are LNHNV and YYDKDF (reference sequence). The CDR3 contains 13 residues. The CDR3 region has the DNA TGTGCCACCAGCAGGGTAGGCAATCAGCCCCAGCATTTT. It codes for CATSRVGNQPQHF. The full variable domain, its missing parts supplied by reference TRBV15 and TRBJ1-5, is DAMVIQNPRYQVTQFGKPVTLSCSQTLNHNVMYWYQQKSSQAPKLLFHYYDKDFNNEADTPDNFQSRRPNTSFCFLDIRSPGLGDTAMYLCATSRVGNQPQHFGDGTRLSIL.

This clone was seen a few times. The chain carries TRBV19 and TRBJ2-3, with TRBD2 identical over 10 bases. V trimming: 10 bases; J trimming: 5 bases; junction bases outside the gene matches: 15. This CDR3 contains 16 residues. The germline V gene encodes CDR1 LNHDA and CDR2 SQIVND (reference sequence). The CDR3 bases are TGTGCCACTAAGGGATCTACTAGCGGGACGGGAGATACGCAGTATTTT. Encoded protein: CATKGSTSGTGDTQYF.

CDR3 nucleotide sequence: TGTGCCAGTAGTGCCCGACAGATCTCTGGAAACACCATATATTTT. Its protein is CASSARQISGNTIYF. The V gene is TRBV19, the J gene TRBJ1-3; D might be TRBD1 (5 bases). V lost 5 bases to trimming and J lost 0 bases, with 11 bases between them. This CDR3 has 15 residues. CDR1 is LNHDA and CDR2 is SQIVND in the germline V gene (reference sequence).

This chain connects TRBV27 to TRBJ2-7; D not resolved. The CDR3 sequence is 13 residues long. The germline V gene has CDR1 MNHEY and CDR2 SMNVEV (reference sequence). Deletions cut 6 bases from V and 7 bases from J, with 16 bases between. The CDR3 DNA sequence: TGTGCCAGCAGACCCCTGGGCTACCGTGAGCAGTACTTC. It translates to CASRPLGYREQYF.

The chain recombines TRBV18 with TRBJ1-1; a weak D match, TRBD1 (5 bases). Germline V gene lookup returns CDR1 KGHSH and CDR2 LQKENI. The CDR3 extends over 12 amino acids. V was clipped by 5 bases and J by 2 bases, with 6 bases between them. In DNA form, the CDR3 reads TGTGCCAGCTCAGACAGTAACACTGAAGCTTTCTTT. It specifies CASSDSNTEAFF.

This chain connects TRBV7-9 to TRBJ2-7, with D perhaps matching TRBD1 (6 bases). V was trimmed by 5 bases and J by 7 bases, leaving 21 bases between them. Germline V gene lookup returns CDR1 SEHNR and CDR2 FQNEAQ (reference sequence). The CDR3 runs to 15 residues. CDR3 protein: CASSPQPTGTGEQYF. CDR3 DNA sequence: TGTGCCAGCAGCCCCCAACCTACAGGGACGGGGGAGCAGTACTTC.

The V gene is TRBV7-9, the J gene TRBJ2-7; the D gene is possibly TRBD2 (6 bases). Germline CDR1 is SEHNR and CDR2 is FQNEAQ (reference sequence). This CDR3 is 11 amino acids long. The ends were cut back, 10 bases at V and 7 bases at J, with 14 bases in the middle. The CDR3 region has the DNA TGTGCCACTGGGACTCCCATGGAGCAGTACTTC. Protein product: CATGTPMEQYF.

The gene calls are TRBV2 and TRBJ2-1; the match to TRBD2 covers 8 bases. The length of the CDR3 is 15 residues. Trimming cost V 6 bases and J 3 bases; bases outside gene matches: 7. Germline CDR1 and CDR2: SNHLY and FYNNEI. The CDR3 DNA follows: TGTGCCAGCAGATACGTAGCGGGAATCTACAATGAGCAGTTCTTC. This encodes CASRYVAGIYNEQFF. Supplemented by reference TRBV2 and TRBJ2-1, the full variable domain reads EPEVTQTPSHQVTQMGQEVILRCVPISNHLYFYWYRQILGQKVEFLVSFYNNEISEKSEIFDDQFSVERPDGSNFTLKIRSTKLEDSAMYFCASRYVAGIYNEQFFGPGTRLTVL.

The CDR3 DNA reads as TGTGCCAGCAGCTTAACAGGGGGCGAGGTGGAGACCCAGTACTTC. Protein sequence: CASSLTGGEVETQYF. The chain joins TRBV7-3 to TRBJ2-5; 7 bases line up with TRBD1. The CDR3 loop spans 15 amino acids. CDR1 and CDR2 from the germline V gene are SGHTA and FQGTGA. With 0 bases clipped from V and 5 bases from J, the junction kept 6 bases outside the gene matches. The full variable domain, rest sourced from reference TRBV7-3 and TRBJ2-5, is GAGVSQTPSNKVTEKGKYVELRCDPISGHTALYWYRQSLGQGPEFLIYFQGTGAADDSGLPNDRFFAVRPEGSVSTLKIQRTERGDSAVYLCASSLTGGEVETQYFGPGTRLLVL.

As to this clone: The junction differs from germline at one of its ends, possibly a read error. The CDR3 bases are TGTGCCGGCAGTCCGGGTGCCTACAATGAGCAGTTCTTC. Translation gives CAGSPGAYNEQFF. V gene TRBV6-6 combines with J gene TRBJ2-1; D gene unclear. This CDR3 has 13 residues. Per the germline V gene, CDR1 is MNHNY and CDR2 is SVGAGI (reference sequence).

Points on this clone: The junction departs from germline at one end; a sequencing error may be responsible. This sample includes further DNA sequences coding for the same CDR3. The chain uses TRBV5-1 and TRBJ2-5, with TRBD1 matching over 7 bases. From germline, CDR1 is SGHRS and CDR2 YFSETQ. The CDR3 has 12 residues. The CDR3 loop is CASTADRETQYF. CDR3 bases: TGCGCCAGCACCGCCGACAGGGAGACCCAATACTTC. The entire variable domain, with the rest obtained from reference TRBV5-1 and TRBJ2-5, is as follows: KAGVTQTPRYLIKTRGQQVTLSCSPISGHRSVSWYQQTPGQGLQFLFEYFSETQRNKGNFPGRFSGRQFSNSRSEMNVSTLELGDSALYLCASTADRETQYFGPGTRLLVL.

CDR3 region: CASSLDRVLDKSSDSGANVLTF. The CDR3 bases are TGCGCCAGCAGCTTGGACAGGGTCCTGGATAAGTCGTCTGACTCTGGGGCCAACGTCCTGACTTTC. The chain couples TRBV5-1 to TRBJ2-6; a possible D gene is TRBD1 (6 bases). V gave up 0 bases and J gave up 0 bases, with 25 bases separating them. Per germline, CDR1 SGHRS and CDR2 YFSETQ. The CDR3 covers 22 residues.

About this clone: The junction departs from the called germline gene at one end, perhaps through a read error. This sequence joins TRBV7-3 and TRBJ2-1, with 8 bases lining up with TRBD2. The length of the CDR3 is 16 residues. The V gene's germline CDR1 is SGHTA and CDR2 FQGTGA. The CDR3 loop is CAGSLGAGDAYNEQFF. The CDR3, as DNA: TGTGCCGGCAGCTTAGGAGCGGGAGACGCCTACAATGAGCAGTTCTTC. Full variable domain (rest looked up from reference TRBV7-3 and TRBJ2-1): GAGVSQTPSNKVTEKGKYVELRCDPISGHTALYWYRQSLGQGPEFLIYFQGTGAADDSGLPNDRFFAVRPEGSVSTLKIQRTERGDSAVYLCAGSLGAGDAYNEQFFGPGTRLTVL.

The chain is built from TRBV4-3 and TRBJ2-7; 14 positions agree with TRBD2. In germline, CDR1 is LGHNA, CDR2 YSLEER. V lost 0 bases to trimming and J lost 5 bases; unmatched junction nucleotides: 0. The CDR3 has 15 amino acids. This chain's CDR3 is CASSQETSGGDEQYF. CDR3 nucleotide sequence: TGCGCCAGCAGCCAAGAGACTAGCGGGGGGGACGAGCAGTACTTC.

The V gene is TRBV10-2, the J gene TRBJ1-1; no reliable D call. The V end lost 5 bases, the J end lost 1 base, and 8 bases lay between the germline ends. The CDR3 sequence is 13 residues long. Germline assignment: CDR1 WSHSY and CDR2 SAAADI. The CDR3 loop reads CASSLDWNTEAFF. The CDR3 DNA is TGCGCCAGCAGTCTTGACTGGAACACTGAAGCTTTCTTT.

The chain carries TRBV11-2 and TRBJ2-7; TRBD2 aligns across 10 bases. CDR3 length: 17 residues. The V segment lost 5 bases and the J segment 5 bases; nucleotides outside the gene matches: 15. Per germline, CDR1 SGHAT and CDR2 FQNNGV. DNA for the CDR3: TGTGCCAGCAGCAGCTTAGCCTCTAGCGGGAGTTTCCACGAGCAGTACTTC. Protein: CASSSLASSGSFHEQYF.

The chain combines TRBV7-9 with TRBJ1-2, with D possibly TRBD1 on 6 matching bases. The V end lost 3 bases, the J end lost 4 bases, and 21 bases lay between the germline ends. CDR1 and CDR2 from the germline V gene are SEHNR and FQNEAQ (reference sequence). The CDR3 is made up of 17 amino acids. The CDR3 protein is CASSLGGAGALFYGYTF. The CDR3 DNA sequence: TGTGCCAGCAGCTTGGGTGGTGCGGGGGCCTTATTCTATGGCTACACCTTC.

The chain links TRBV7-3 to TRBJ2-2; weak D call: TRBD2 (5 bases). V lost 5 bases, J lost 6 bases, and 19 bases lay in between. This CDR3 spans 16 amino acids. The germline V gene has CDR1 SGHTA and CDR2 FQGTGA. This CDR3 reads CASSAPGKGLPGELFF. DNA for the CDR3: TGTGCCAGCAGCGCACCCGGGAAGGGCCTCCCCGGGGAGCTGTTTTTT.

This chain links TRBV2 with TRBJ1-1; D might be TRBD1 (5 bases). Trimming removed 7 bases at V and 0 bases at J, with 9 bases between. This CDR3 has 13 residues. Germline CDR1 and CDR2: SNHLY and FYNNEI. Here the CDR3 DNA reads TGTGCCAGCATAAGGACAATGAACACTGAAGCTTTCTTT. This codes for CASIRTMNTEAFF. The full variable domain, with the rest looked up from reference TRBV2 and TRBJ1-1, is EPEVTQTPSHQVTQMGQEVILRCVPISNHLYFYWYRQILGQKVEFLVSFYNNEISEKSEIFDDQFSVERPDGSNFTLKIRSTKLEDSAMYFCASIRTMNTEAFFGQGTRLTVV.